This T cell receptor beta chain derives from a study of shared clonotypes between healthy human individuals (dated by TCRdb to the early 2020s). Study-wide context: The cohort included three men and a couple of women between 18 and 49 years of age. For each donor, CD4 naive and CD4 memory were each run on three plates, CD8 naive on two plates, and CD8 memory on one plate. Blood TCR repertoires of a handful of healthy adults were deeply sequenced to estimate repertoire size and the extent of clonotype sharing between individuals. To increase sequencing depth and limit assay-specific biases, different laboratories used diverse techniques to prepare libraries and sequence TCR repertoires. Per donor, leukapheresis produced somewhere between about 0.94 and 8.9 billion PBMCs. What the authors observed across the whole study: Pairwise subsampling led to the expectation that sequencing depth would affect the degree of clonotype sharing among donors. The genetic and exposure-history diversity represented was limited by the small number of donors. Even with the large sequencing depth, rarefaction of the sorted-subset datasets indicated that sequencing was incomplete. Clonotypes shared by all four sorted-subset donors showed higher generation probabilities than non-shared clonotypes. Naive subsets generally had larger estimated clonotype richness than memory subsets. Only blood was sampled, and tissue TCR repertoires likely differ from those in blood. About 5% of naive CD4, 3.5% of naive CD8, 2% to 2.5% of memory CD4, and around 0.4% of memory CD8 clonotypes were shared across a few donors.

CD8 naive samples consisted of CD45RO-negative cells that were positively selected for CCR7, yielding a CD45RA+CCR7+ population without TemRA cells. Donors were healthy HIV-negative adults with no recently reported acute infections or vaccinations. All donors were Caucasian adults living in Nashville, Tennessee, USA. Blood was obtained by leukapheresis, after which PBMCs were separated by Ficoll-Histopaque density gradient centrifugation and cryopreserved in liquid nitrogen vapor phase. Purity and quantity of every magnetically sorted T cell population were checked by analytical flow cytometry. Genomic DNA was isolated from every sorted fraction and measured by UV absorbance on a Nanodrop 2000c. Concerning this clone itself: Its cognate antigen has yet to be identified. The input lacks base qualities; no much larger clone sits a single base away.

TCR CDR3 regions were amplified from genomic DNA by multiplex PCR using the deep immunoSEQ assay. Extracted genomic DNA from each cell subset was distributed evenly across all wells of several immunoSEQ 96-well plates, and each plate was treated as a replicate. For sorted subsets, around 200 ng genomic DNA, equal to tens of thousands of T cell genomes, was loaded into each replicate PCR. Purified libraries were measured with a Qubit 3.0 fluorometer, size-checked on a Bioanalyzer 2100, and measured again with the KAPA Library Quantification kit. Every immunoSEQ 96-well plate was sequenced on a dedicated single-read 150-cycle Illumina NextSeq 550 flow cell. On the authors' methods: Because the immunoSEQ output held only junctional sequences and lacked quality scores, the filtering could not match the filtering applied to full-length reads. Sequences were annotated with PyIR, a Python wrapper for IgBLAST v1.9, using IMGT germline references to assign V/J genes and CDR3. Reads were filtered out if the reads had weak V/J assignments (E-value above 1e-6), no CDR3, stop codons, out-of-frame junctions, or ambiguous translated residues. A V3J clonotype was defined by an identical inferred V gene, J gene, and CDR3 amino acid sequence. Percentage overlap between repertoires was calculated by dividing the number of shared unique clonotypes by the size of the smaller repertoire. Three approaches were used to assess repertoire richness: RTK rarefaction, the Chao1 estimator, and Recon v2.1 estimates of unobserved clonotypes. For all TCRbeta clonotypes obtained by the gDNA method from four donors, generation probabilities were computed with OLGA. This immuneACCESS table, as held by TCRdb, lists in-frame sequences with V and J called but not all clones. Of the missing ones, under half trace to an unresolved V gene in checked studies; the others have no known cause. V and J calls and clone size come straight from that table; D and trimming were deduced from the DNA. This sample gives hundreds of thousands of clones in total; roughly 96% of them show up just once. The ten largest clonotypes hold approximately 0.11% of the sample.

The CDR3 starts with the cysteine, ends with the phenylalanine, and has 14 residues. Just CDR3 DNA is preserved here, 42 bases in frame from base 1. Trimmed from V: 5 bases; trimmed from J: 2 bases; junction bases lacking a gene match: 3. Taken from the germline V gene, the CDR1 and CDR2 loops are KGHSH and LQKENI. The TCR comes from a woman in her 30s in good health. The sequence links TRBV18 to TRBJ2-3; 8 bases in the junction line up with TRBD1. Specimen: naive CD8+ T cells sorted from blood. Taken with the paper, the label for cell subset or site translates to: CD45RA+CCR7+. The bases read TGTGCCAGCTCAGGACAGGGACCCACAGATACGCAGTATTTT. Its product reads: CASSGQGPTDTQYF. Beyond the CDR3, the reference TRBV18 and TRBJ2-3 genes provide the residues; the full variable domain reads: NAGVMQNPRHLVRRRGQEARLRCSPMKGHSHVYWYRQLPEEGLKFMVYLQKENIIDESGMPKERFSAEFPKEGPSILRIQQVVRGDSAAYFCASSGQGPTDTQYFGPGTRLTVL.